This T cell receptor beta chain was sequenced for a study of identifying expanded T cells in peripheral blood. Study results and limitations: About 1.2 clones differed between technical replicates, versus approximately 17 and 20 over time. Variance in clone template counts between approximately two-week samples significantly increased with total template count across all healthy donors.

This CDR3 comprises 15 residues. The ends were cut back, 0 bases at V and 0 bases at J, with 10 bases in the middle. CDR1 and CDR2 from the germline V gene are SGHKS and YYEKEE (reference sequence). In the case of this clone: Its antigen remains unidentified.

No infections or other immune events were documented during collection. The protocol was immunoSEQ multiplex PCR, while the TCRdb copy is restricted to in-frame clones and leaves out a portion. The table has approximately 110,000 clones, about 88% seen once; the top ten hold 8.4%. Sequences were obtained from blood. The chain recombines TRBV5-5 with TRBJ2-7; D possibly corresponds to TRBD1 (5 bases). This clonotype originated in a person aged 18 to 75 in good health. The CDR3 DNA is TGTGCCAGCAGCTTGGGGGGCTGGAGCTCCTACGAGCAGTACTTC. Translating it yields CASSLGGWSSYEQYF. The full variable domain, its missing parts supplied by reference TRBV5-5 and TRBJ2-7, is DAGVTQSPTHLIKTRGQQVTLRCSPISGHKSVSWYQQVLGQGPQFIFQYYEKEERGRGNFPDRFSARQFPNYSSELNVNALLLGDSALYLCASSLGGWSSYEQYFGPGTRLTVT.